This TCR beta chain comes out of a study of molecular identifiers for immune sequencing clone quantification. Trimming stripped 3 bases from V and 6 bases from J, with 12 bases between. Looked up from germline, CDR1 is LNHDA and CDR2 is SQIVND (reference sequence). The CDR3 extends over 14 amino acids. MiXCR, run by TCRdb on the PCR reads, gives a single entry per CDR3 protein. The table records more than 50,000 distinct CDR3 sequences, 15% to 20% of them present only once. The chain recombines TRBV19 with TRBJ2-1; no definite D call. This TCR was recovered from a human donor in good health. Some libraries in this study had Jurkat cell RNA spiked in. Source material: naive CD8+ T cells from blood, with Jurkat cell RNA spiked in. Subset described: FACS-sorted CD8+CD4-CCR7+CD45RA+ naive T cells. CDR3 nucleotides: TGTGCCAGTAGTATGGCCTGGCCCCCCAATGAGCAGTTCTTC. Protein product: CASSMAWPPNEQFF.